This TCR beta chain is drawn from a study of PD-L1 blockade in urothelial cancer. V was shortened by 1 base and J by 5 bases, with 20 bases between the two germline ends. Germline V CDR1 and CDR2: LNHDA, SQIVND (reference sequence). This CDR3 has 17 amino acids. Data came from immunoSEQ multiplex PCR; TCRdb stores just in-frame clones and leaves some out. The sample consists of around 40,000 clones, about 89% of them appearing once. The chain combines TRBV19 with TRBJ1-1; possibly TRBD1 for D (5 bases). This specimen was PBMCs, taken around atezolizumab (anti-PD-L1) treatment. This receptor was obtained from a man between 60 and 75 years old with urothelial cancer. CDR3 amino acids: CASSIGPGLYPVTEAFF. CDR3 DNA sequence: TGTGCCAGTAGTATAGGGCCGGGACTATATCCTGTAACTGAAGCTTTCTTT.